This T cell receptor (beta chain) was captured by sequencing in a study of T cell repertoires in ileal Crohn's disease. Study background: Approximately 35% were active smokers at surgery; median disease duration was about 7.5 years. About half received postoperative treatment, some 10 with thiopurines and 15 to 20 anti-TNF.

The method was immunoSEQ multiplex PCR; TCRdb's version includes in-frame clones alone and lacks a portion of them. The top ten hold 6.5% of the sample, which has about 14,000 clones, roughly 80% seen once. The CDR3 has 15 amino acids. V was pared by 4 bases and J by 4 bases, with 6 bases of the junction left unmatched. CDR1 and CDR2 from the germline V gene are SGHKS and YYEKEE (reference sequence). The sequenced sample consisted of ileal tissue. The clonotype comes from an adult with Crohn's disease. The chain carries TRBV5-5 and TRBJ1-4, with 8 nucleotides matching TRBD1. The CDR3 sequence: CASSSGQGGNEKLFF. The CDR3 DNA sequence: TGTGCCAGCAGCAGCGGACAGGGAGGTAATGAAAAACTGTTTTTT.